This T cell receptor beta chain was captured in a study of blood T cell repertoires in COVID-19. Produced via immunoSEQ multiplex PCR; TCRdb's table is partial and in-frame only. In the table there are roughly 500,000 clones, 88% of which are singletons. The source is a woman aged 55-69 years who had recovered from COVID-19. Sample: PBMCs or T cells enriched from blood (not recorded which).

CDR3 nucleotides: TGTGCCAGCAGCGCGGCCGGGACAGGTGAAAAACTGTTTTTT. Its protein is CASSAAGTGEKLFF. V gene TRBV5-6 combines with J gene TRBJ1-4; 8 positions match TRBD1. The germline V gene encodes CDR1 SGHDT and CDR2 YYEEEE. Trimming cost V 4 bases and J 7 bases; bases outside gene matches: 6. CDR3 length: 14 amino acids.